This note documents a single TCR beta chain sequence. The antigen is unknown. The data belong to a study of shared clonotypes between healthy human individuals. Overall study results and limits: It was observed that about 5% of naive CD4 clonotypes were shared across several donors.

About 30,000 T cell genomes (approximately 0.2 ug DNA) went into each sorted-subset replicate. Only in-frame clones appear in the TCRdb table, and some are missing; sequencing was by immunoSEQ multiplex PCR. The sample shows over 1.5 million clones, about 98% of them seen only once. This sequence originates from a young man in good health. The sample taken for sequencing was naive CD4+ T cells sorted from blood. Noted subset: CD45RA+ positively selected.

The CDR3 DNA is TGTGCCAGCAGTACCCCAGCTAACACTGAAGCTTTCTTT. Residues: CASSTPANTEAFF. V gene TRBV6-1 combines with J gene TRBJ1-1; D remains ambiguous. Germline CDR1 is MNHNS and CDR2 is SASEGT. V lost 5 bases to trimming and J lost 2 bases, with 9 bases between them. The CDR3 extends over 13 amino acids.